This TCR beta chain was sequenced in a study of blood T cell repertoires in COVID-19. Overall study: Samples representing acute and convalescent COVID-19 were sourced from the United States, Italy and Spain.

The CDR3 is 15 amino acids. V lost 4 bases, J lost 0 bases, and 6 bases stayed unmatched. Germline V CDR1 and CDR2: SGHRS, YFSETQ. The authors' processing: By means of reference gene primer amplification, nucleated cell counts were estimated. Libraries were prepared by immunoSEQ multiplex PCR; TCRdb keeps only in-frame clonotypes and omits some of them. D and trimming were read from the DNA, whereas the V and J calls and clone size are those reported in that table. The table lists roughly 97,000 clones, just under 85% of them singletons. The sequence came from a woman at least 80 years old with active or convalescent COVID-19. The specimen was peripheral blood. The gene calls are TRBV5-1 and TRBJ2-7; 8 nucleotides match TRBD2. The CDR3 DNA reads as TGCGCCAGCAGCCCGGGGACTAGAAGCTCCTACGAGCAGTACTTC. As protein: CASSPGTRSSYEQYF.